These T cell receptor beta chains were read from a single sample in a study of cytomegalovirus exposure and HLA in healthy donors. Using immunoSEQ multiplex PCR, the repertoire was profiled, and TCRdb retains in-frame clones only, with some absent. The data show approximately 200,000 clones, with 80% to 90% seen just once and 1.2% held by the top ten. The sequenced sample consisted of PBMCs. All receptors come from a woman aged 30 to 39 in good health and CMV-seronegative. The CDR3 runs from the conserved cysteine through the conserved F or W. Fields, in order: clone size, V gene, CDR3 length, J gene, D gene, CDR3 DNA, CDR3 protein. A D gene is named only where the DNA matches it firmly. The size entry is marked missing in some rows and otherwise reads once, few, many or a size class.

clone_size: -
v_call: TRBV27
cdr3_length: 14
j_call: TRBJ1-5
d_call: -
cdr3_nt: TGTGCCAGCAGTTTATGGGCCACCGATCAGCCCCAGCATTTT
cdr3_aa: CASSLWATDQPQHF

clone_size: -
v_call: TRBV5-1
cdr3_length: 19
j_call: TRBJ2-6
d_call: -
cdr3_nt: TGCGCCAGCAGCTTGTGGGCAGGGGGACTGCAGGCTGGGGCCAACGTCCTGACTTTC
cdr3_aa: CASSLWAGGLQAGANVLTF

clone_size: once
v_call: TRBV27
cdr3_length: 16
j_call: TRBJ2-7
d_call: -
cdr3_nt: TGTGCCAGCAGTTTGGTTCCGGCCAGGGCAGGCAACGAGCAGTACTTC
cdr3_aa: CASSLVPARAGNEQYF

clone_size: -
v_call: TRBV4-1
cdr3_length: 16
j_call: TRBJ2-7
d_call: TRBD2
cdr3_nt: TGCGCCAGCAGCCACGGAAGCGGGGGGAGCTCCTACGAGCAGTACTTC
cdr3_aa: CASSHGSGGSSYEQYF

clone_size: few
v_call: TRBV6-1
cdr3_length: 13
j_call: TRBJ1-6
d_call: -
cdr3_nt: TGTGCCAGCAGTGAGACTAAAAATTCACCCCTCCACTTT
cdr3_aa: CASSETKNSPLHF

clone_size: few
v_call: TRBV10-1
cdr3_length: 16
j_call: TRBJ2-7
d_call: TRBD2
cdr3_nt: TGCGCCAGCAGTGAGGTTTCGGGGGGGGCCTTCCACGAGCAGTACTTC
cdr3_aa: CASSEVSGGAFHEQYF

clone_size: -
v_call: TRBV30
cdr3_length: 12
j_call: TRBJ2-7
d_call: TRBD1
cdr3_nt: TGTGCTTTAGGGACAGGGGACTACGAGCAGTACTTC
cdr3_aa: CALGTGDYEQYF

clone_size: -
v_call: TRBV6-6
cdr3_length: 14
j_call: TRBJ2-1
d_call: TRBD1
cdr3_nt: TGTGCCAGCAGTCCTCTGGGGACAGACAATGAGCAGTTCTTC
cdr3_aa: CASSPLGTDNEQFF

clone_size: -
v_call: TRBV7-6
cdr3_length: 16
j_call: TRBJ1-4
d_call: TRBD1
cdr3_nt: TGTGCCAGCAGCTTAGCGAAGACAGGGAAGGATGAAAAACTGTTTTTT
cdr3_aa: CASSLAKTGKDEKLFF

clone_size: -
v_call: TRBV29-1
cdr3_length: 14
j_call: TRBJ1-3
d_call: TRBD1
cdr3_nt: TGCAGCGTGGGGACAGGGGTACGTGGAAACACCATATATTTT
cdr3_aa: CSVGTGVRGNTIYF

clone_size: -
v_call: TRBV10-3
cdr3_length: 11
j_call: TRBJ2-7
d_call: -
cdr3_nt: TGTGCCATCGGGGGGGCGGACGAGCAGTACTTC
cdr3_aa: CAIGGADEQYF

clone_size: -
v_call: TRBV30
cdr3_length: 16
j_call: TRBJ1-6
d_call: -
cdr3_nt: TGTGCCTGGAGTGCCCGCGGGGGGGAAAGGTATTCACCCCTCCACTTT
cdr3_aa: CAWSARGGERYSPLHF

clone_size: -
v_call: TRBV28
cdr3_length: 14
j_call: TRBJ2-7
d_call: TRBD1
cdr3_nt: TGTGCCAGCAACCCCGGACAGGTAATGGCCGAGCAGTACTTC
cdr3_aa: CASNPGQVMAEQYF

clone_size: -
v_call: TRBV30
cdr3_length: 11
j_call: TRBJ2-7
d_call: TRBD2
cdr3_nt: TGTGCCTGGAGCACAGCGGGAGGGCCGTACTTC
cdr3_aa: CAWSTAGGPYF

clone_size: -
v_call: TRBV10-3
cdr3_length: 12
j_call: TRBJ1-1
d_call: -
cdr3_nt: TGTGCCGCCGGGGGGTATGACACTGAAGCTTTCTTT
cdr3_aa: CAAGGYDTEAFF

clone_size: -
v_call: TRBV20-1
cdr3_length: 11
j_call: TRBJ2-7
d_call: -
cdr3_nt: TGCAGTGCTAGCCACTCCTACGAGCAGTACTTC
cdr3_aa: CSASHSYEQYF

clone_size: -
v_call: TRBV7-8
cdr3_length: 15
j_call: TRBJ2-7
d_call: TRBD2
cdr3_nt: TGTGCCAGCAGCCCCCGACTAGCGGGAGGATTCGAGCAGTACTTC
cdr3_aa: CASSPRLAGGFEQYF

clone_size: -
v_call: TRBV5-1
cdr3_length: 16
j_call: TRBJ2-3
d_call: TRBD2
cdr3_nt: TGCGCCAGCAGCTTGGGCGGTAGCGGGGGTGGAGATACGCAGTATTTT
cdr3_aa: CASSLGGSGGGDTQYF

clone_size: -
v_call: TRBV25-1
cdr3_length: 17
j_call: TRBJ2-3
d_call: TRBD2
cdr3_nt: TGTGCCAGCAGTGGCTTCACTAGCGGGGGCTTCACAGATACGCAGTATTTT
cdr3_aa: CASSGFTSGGFTDTQYF

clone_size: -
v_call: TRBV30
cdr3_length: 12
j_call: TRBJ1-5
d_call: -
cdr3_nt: TGTGCCTGGGACATCAACAATCAGCCCCAGCATTTT
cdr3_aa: CAWDINNQPQHF

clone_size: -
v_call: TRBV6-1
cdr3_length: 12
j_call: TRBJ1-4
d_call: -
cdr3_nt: TGTGCCAGCAGGAGTCACAATGAAAAACTGTTTTTT
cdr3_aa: CASRSHNEKLFF

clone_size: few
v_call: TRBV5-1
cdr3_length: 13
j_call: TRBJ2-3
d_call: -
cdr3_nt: TGCGCCAGCAGCTTGTCGGGGACAGATACGCAGTATTTT
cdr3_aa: CASSLSGTDTQYF

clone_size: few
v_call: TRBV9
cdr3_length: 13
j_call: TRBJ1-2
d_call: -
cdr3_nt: TGTGCCAGCAGCGTAGGGGGCAGGGCTGGCTACACCTTC
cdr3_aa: CASSVGGRAGYTF

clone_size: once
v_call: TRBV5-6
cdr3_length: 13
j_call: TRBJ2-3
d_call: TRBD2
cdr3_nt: TGTGCCAGCAGCTCCGGACTAGAAGAAGCGCAGTATTTT
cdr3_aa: CASSSGLEEAQYF

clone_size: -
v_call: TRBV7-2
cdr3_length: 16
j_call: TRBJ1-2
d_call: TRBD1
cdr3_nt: TGTGCCAGCAGCTCCCTCGGGACAGGGGGCCGCTATGGCTACACCTTC
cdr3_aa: CASSSLGTGGRYGYTF

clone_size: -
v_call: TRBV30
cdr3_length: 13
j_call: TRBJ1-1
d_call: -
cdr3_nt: TGTGCCTCACGAAGGCAGGTCGTCCCTGAAGCTTTCTTT
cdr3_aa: CASRRQVVPEAFF

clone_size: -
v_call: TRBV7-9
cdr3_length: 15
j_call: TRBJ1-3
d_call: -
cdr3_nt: TGTGCCAGCTTTGTTGAGGCAGACCCTGGAAACACCATATATTTT
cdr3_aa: CASFVEADPGNTIYF

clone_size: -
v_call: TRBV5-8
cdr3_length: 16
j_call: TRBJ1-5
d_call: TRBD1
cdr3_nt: TGTGCCAGCAGCTTGGAGGGACAGGGGGCGAATCAGCCCCAGCATTTT
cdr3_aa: CASSLEGQGANQPQHF

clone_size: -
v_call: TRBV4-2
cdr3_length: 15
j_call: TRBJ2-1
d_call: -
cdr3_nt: TGTGCCAGCAGCCCACCTCATGGCACCTACAATGAGCAGTTCTTC
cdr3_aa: CASSPPHGTYNEQFF

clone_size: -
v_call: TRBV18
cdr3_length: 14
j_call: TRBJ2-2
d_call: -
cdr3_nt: TGTGCCAGCTCACCAAGCCGCGGCACCGGGGAGCTGTTTTTT
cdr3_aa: CASSPSRGTGELFF

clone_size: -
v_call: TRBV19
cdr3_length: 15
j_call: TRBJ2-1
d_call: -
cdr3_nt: TGTGCCAGTAGTATAGTTAGCGGAGGACACAATGAGCAGTTCTTC
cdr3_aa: CASSIVSGGHNEQFF